Shown below are 20 T cell receptor beta chains from a single sample sequenced in a study of early T cells in non-severe SARS-CoV-2 infection. TCRdb re-called the 5' RACE reads through MiXCR, storing one row per CDR3 protein. The sample records about 110,000 distinct CDR3 sequences, roughly 12% being singletons. Sample: whole blood. These receptors originate from an adult who was a healthcare worker with PCR-confirmed SARS-CoV-2 infection or an uninfected control (not recorded which).

The gene calls are TRBV10-3 and TRBJ2-7; 13 positions match TRBD2. Germline CDR1 ENHRY, CDR2 SYGVKD. The CDR3 is 15 amino acids. V shed 3 bases and J 5 bases; nucleotides not matched to a gene: 4. CDR3: CAISDDTSGRDEQYF. The CDR3 DNA is TGTGCCATCAGTGATGACACTAGCGGGAGGGACGAGCAGTACTTC.

The chain couples TRBV11-2 to TRBJ1-1, with 7 bases fitting TRBD1. Germline loops: CDR1 SGHAT, CDR2 FQNNGV. The J segment lost 3 bases and the V segment lost 6 bases, leaving 7 bases of the junction unmatched. The CDR3 runs to 14 residues. The CDR3 spells CASSTTGVYTEAFF. CDR3 coding DNA: TGTGCCAGCAGTACAACAGGGGTTTACACTGAAGCTTTCTTT. Filled out from reference TRBV11-2 and TRBJ1-1, the complete variable domain reads EAGVAQSPRYKIIEKRQSVAFWCNPISGHATLYWYQQILGQGPKLLIQFQNNGVVDDSQLPKDRFSAERLKGVDSTLKIQPAKLEDSAVYLCASSTTGVYTEAFFGQGTRLTVV.

J is TRBJ2-2 and V is TRBV9, with 12 nucleotides matching TRBD2. The V segment lost 2 bases and the J segment 6 bases; nucleotides outside the gene matches: 5. The CDR3 loop spans 16 amino acids. The V gene's germline CDR1 is SGDLS and CDR2 YYNGEE. The DNA for the CDR3 is TGTGCCAGCAGCGTCTCCGGGACTAGCGGGTCCGGGGAGCTGTTTTTT. The encoded protein is CASSVSGTSGSGELFF.

This clonotype was recorded a few times. The chain combines TRBV7-3 with TRBJ2-7; D call uncertain. The CDR3 is 13 residues long. V gave up 1 base and J gave up 12 bases, with 16 bases separating them. CDR1 is SGHTA and CDR2 is FQGTGA in the germline V gene. The CDR3 protein is CASSLILPPWVYF. CDR3 sequence (DNA): TGTGCCAGCAGCTTAATCTTACCACCTTGGGTGTACTTC.

This rearrangement joins TRBV11-1 to TRBJ1-2; D gene unclear. The V and J ends lost 3 bases and 7 bases respectively, with 15 bases between them. This CDR3 comprises 14 residues. Germline-derived CDR1 and CDR2 are SGHAT and FQDESV (reference sequence). CDR3 coding DNA: TGTGCCAGCAGCTTTCGTCCTGCCTCTCCTGGCTACACCTTC. Its protein is CASSFRPASPGYTF.

This clonotype was seen a few times. This chain links TRBV20-1 with TRBJ1-4; D unclear. Germline V gives CDR1 DFQATT, CDR2 SNEGSKA (reference sequence). This CDR3 region has 19 residues. Trimming took 3 bases from V and 0 from J, leaving 23 bases between them. The CDR3 here is CSASDLFGKKLATNEKLFF. DNA for the CDR3: TGCAGTGCTAGTGACCTATTTGGGAAAAAGCTCGCAACTAATGAAAAACTGTTTTTT.

The V call is TRBV29-1, the J call TRBJ2-7, with 7 bases lining up with TRBD1. The junction had 4 bases not matched to a gene; V was cut back by 0 bases and J by 8 bases. Per germline, CDR1 SQVTM and CDR2 ANQGSEA. This CDR3 comprises 12 residues. The DNA for the CDR3 is TGCAGCGTTGAAGAAGGACAGGTTAAGCAGTACTTC. It yields the protein CSVEEGQVKQYF.

The table lists this clonotype with many counts. The V gene is TRBV18, the J gene TRBJ1-1, with TRBD1 as a possible D gene (6 bases). The CDR3 is made up of 16 amino acids. From germline, CDR1 is KGHSH and CDR2 LQKENI. Trimming took off 0 bases at V and 0 bases at J, with 11 bases between the two ends. CDR3 DNA: TGTGCCAGCTCACCACCTCCAGGGGCATTGAACACTGAAGCTTTCTTT. Its translation is CASSPPPGALNTEAFF.

The rearrangement joins TRBV18 to TRBJ2-7, with 9 positions matching TRBD2. Germline V gene lookup returns CDR1 KGHSH and CDR2 LQKENI. The CDR3 is 19 amino acids. J lost 0 bases, V lost 3 bases, and 15 bases had no gene match. CDR3 nucleotides: TGTGCCAGCTCACCGACCATAGCGGGAGCAGCCCCGAGCTCCTACGAGCAGTACTTC. It is translated as CASSPTIAGAAPSSYEQYF.

This clonotype was observed many times. The chain employs TRBV3-1 and TRBJ2-1, with TRBD2 identical over 7 bases. Germline CDR1 LGHDT, CDR2 YNNKEL (reference sequence). This CDR3 is built from 16 residues. J was trimmed by 8 bases and V by 3 bases; bases with no gene match: 13. The CDR3: CASSHPPEGLWHEQFF. DNA for the CDR3: TGTGCCAGCAGCCACCCCCCCGAGGGACTATGGCATGAGCAGTTCTTC.

V and J are TRBV12-3 or TRBV12-4 and TRBJ2-3; D uncertain. Trimming stripped 3 bases from V and 7 bases from J, with 14 bases between. The length of the CDR3 is 14 residues. The CDR3 coding sequence is TGTGCCAGCAGTTTTCGTTTTTTAGGTAATACGCAGTATTTT. This codes for CASSFRFLGNTQYF.

The chain employs TRBV25-1 and TRBJ1-3; D remains unclear. The V end lost 1 base, the J end lost 0 bases, and 10 bases lay between the germline ends. The CDR3 length is 16 residues. CDR1 and CDR2 (germline): MGHDK, SYGVNS. The CDR3: CASSESGISSGNTIYF. In nucleotides, the CDR3 is TGTGCCAGCAGTGAATCGGGCATAAGCTCTGGAAACACCATATATTTT.

The sample holds many counts of this clonotype. The chain joins TRBV12-3 or TRBV12-4 to TRBJ2-7; TRBD1 is a possible D gene (6 bases). The CDR3 spans 14 residues. V was shortened by 6 bases and J by 5 bases, with 17 bases between the two germline ends. In nucleotides, the CDR3 is TGTGCCAGCAGGGCTTCCACAGGGTCTCACGAGCAGTACTTC. It is translated as CASRASTGSHEQYF.

The genes are TRBV10-2 and TRBJ2-2; a weak D match, TRBD1 (5 bases). The CDR3 runs 12 residues. Germline CDR1 is WSHSY and CDR2 is SAAADI. V was shortened by 9 bases and J by 7 bases, with 12 bases between the two germline ends. CDR3 sequence reads: CARLGVSGELFF. Written as DNA, the CDR3 is TGCGCCAGGCTAGGGGTCAGCGGGGAGCTGTTTTTT.

This chain uses TRBV28 with TRBJ2-2; perhaps TRBD1 as D (6 bases). The CDR3 contains 16 residues. Germline CDR1 and CDR2: MDHEN and SYDVKM. The germline V and J ends were trimmed by 6 bases and 4 bases, with 18 bases remaining between them. The CDR3 region is CASSLFRGVGTGELFF. CDR3 bases: TGTGCCAGCAGCCTCTTCAGGGGTGTGGGCACCGGGGAGCTGTTTTTT.

This clonotype was found a few times. The J gene is TRBJ2-1, the V gene TRBV7-9; possible D gene TRBD2, 6 bases. Germline assignment: CDR1 SEHNR and CDR2 FQNEAQ (reference sequence). V lost 5 bases and J lost 1, with 15 bases in between. This CDR3 comprises 16 residues. The CDR3 here is CASSEEGTPSYNEQFF. CDR3 in DNA: TGTGCCAGCAGCGAAGAAGGGACTCCGTCCTACAATGAGCAGTTCTTC.

This clonotype was counted a few times. This chain joins TRBV12-3 or TRBV12-4 and TRBJ2-7; D not certain. V dropped 6 bases and J dropped 2 bases, with 11 bases sitting between them. The CDR3 covers 13 residues. In DNA, the CDR3 is TGTGCCAGCAGCCCTGTCAGAACCTACGAGCAGTACTTC. Amino acids: CASSPVRTYEQYF.

This clonotype was seen only a few times. The V gene is TRBV3-1, the J gene TRBJ2-7; D remains ambiguous. The CDR3 is 13 amino acids. Germline CDR1 is LGHDT and CDR2 is YNNKEL (reference sequence). Trimming took off 1 base at V and 4 bases at J, with 8 bases between the two ends. DNA for the CDR3: TGTGCCAGCAGCCAAGCGGTGGGTTACGAGCAGTACTTC. Its translation: CASSQAVGYEQYF.

This clonotype was counted a few times. The chain has TRBV7-9 and TRBJ2-7, with a tentative D call TRBD1 (5 bases). The CDR3 has 14 amino acids. Looked up from germline, CDR1 is SEHNR and CDR2 is FQNEAQ (reference sequence). V lost 2 bases to trimming and J lost 0 bases, with 8 bases between them. The CDR3 here is CASSLRGDSYEQYF. The CDR3 nucleotides read TGTGCCAGCAGCTTAAGGGGCGACTCCTACGAGCAGTACTTC.

Concerning this clonotype: At one end, the junction sequence differs from germline, possibly due to a read error. The chain links TRBV5-1 to TRBJ1-1, with D perhaps matching TRBD1 (6 bases). There are 15 residues in the CDR3. The germline V gene encodes CDR1 SGHRS and CDR2 YFSETQ. Written as DNA, the CDR3 is TGCGTCAGCAGCTTGGCCGGGGGGCTGAACACTGAAGCTTTCTTT. Translating gives CVSSLAGGLNTEAFF.